The entry that follows covers one T cell receptor (beta chain) sequence. Primed by a sample-barcoded 5' primer and a J-beta primer mix, a second PCR proceeded for 7 to 11 cycles. From the 5' RACE reads, TCRdb called clonotypes with MiXCR, one entry per CDR3 protein. The sample yields hundreds of thousands of distinct CDR3 sequences, roughly 60% seen once. This sample was taken from a study of blood T cells in healthy people across ages. CDR1 is MNHEY, CDR2 SVGAGI, per germline. CDR3 size: 16 residues. The V gene end was trimmed by 4 bases and the J gene end by 4 bases; junction bases not matched to a gene: 10.

V gene TRBV6-5 combines with J gene TRBJ2-1, with 7 bases that match TRBD1. Sequences were obtained from blood. This TCR was recovered from a man younger than 40 in good health. CDR3 coding DNA: TGTGCCAGCAGTTTCTCCGGGACAGCGGATTACAATGAGCAGTTCTTC. Residues: CASSFSGTADYNEQFF.